This entry concerns a single T cell receptor beta chain. These data are taken from a study of CD8 T cells in Susac syndrome. This CDR3 has 13 residues. Per germline, CDR1 MNHEY and CDR2 SMNVEV (reference sequence). Trimming took 8 bases from V and 2 from J, leaving 12 bases between them. RNA was extracted with the RNeasy kit, and a quantity of roughly 0.5 to 1 ug was reverse transcribed using random hexamers. TCRdb re-called the immunoSEQ multiplex PCR reads with MiXCR, one entry per CDR3 protein. The data show under 150,000 distinct CDR3 sequences, with 65% to 90% seen just once and roughly 0.48% held by the top ten.

This TCR derives from a human donor with multiple sclerosis. V usage is TRBV27 and J usage is TRBJ1-1; D not certain. Material: CD8+ T cells from PBMCs. CDR3 DNA sequence: TGTGCCAGCCGACCGATACTAAACACTGAAGCTTTCTTT. This translates into CASRPILNTEAFF.